A single T cell receptor beta chain is shown here with its context. Free of recent acute infections or vaccinations, the donors were healthy HIV-negative adults. The data were taken from a study of shared clonotypes between healthy human individuals. V lost 5 bases and J lost 5, with 8 bases in between. The CDR3 sequence is 11 residues long. In germline, CDR1 is SQVTM, CDR2 ANQGSEA. Clones were sequenced by immunoSEQ multiplex PCR, and TCRdb holds only the in-frame ones, with some missing. The sample has around 2,000,000 clones, roughly 94% seen once. Input material: naive CD4+ T cells sorted from blood. Subset described: CD45RA+ positively selected. The chain combines TRBV29-1 with TRBJ2-3, with D uncertain. The receptor comes from a man aged 18 to 30 in good health. The CDR3 reads CSVQMGDTQYF. The DNA of the CDR3 is TGCAGCGTTCAGATGGGAGATACGCAGTATTTT.